The next 28 T cell receptor beta chains were all read from a single sample in a study of technical replicates of blood from several donors. Profiled with immunoSEQ multiplex PCR; TCRdb holds only in-frame clones, not every one. The table shows about 75,000 clones, with approximately 96% occurring only once. The sequencing sample was made of T cells isolated from PBMCs. Receptor source: a human donor in good health.

The chain uses TRBV28 and TRBJ2-2, with TRBD1 as a possible D gene (6 bases). Germline loops: CDR1 MDHEN, CDR2 SYDVKM. V was cut by 3 bases and J by 6 bases, with 11 bases left in between. The CDR3 length is 14 residues. The CDR3 DNA reads TGTGCCAGCAGTTTCATCAGGGGAGCCGGGGAGCTGTTTTTT. Its translation: CASSFIRGAGELFF.

This chain links TRBV13 with TRBJ1-1; D is perhaps TRBD1 (6 bases). Trimming removed 4 bases at V and 4 bases at J, with 10 bases between. The CDR3 runs 13 residues. Germline CDR1 is PRHDT and CDR2 is FYEKMQ (reference sequence). The CDR3 spells CASSSTGFTEAFF. Written as DNA, the CDR3 is TGTGCCAGCAGCTCCACAGGGTTCACTGAAGCTTTCTTT.

The DNA for the CDR3 is TGCGCCAGCAGTGTAGAAGCGGGAGTATTTAGTGAGCAGTTCTTC. Translation: CASSVEAGVFSEQFF. The chain employs TRBV10-1 and TRBJ2-1; 8 bases map to TRBD2. The CDR3 extends over 15 amino acids. Trimming at V came to 4 bases and at J to 9 bases, leaving 11 bases not matched to a gene. Germline V gives CDR1 WNHNN, CDR2 SYGVQD (reference sequence).

This rearrangement joins TRBV27 to TRBJ2-3; TRBD1 matches 7 bases. The V gene's germline CDR1 is MNHEY and CDR2 SMNVEV (reference sequence). CDR3 length equals 17 residues. Trimming removed 5 bases from V and 0 bases from J; junction bases left unmatched: 11. This CDR3 reads CASSPWTGFTSTDTQYF. CDR3 bases: TGTGCCAGCAGTCCTTGGACAGGTTTTACTAGCACAGATACGCAGTATTTT.

V is TRBV5-6 and J is TRBJ1-4; the match to TRBD1 covers 10 bases. Trimming removed 1 base from V and 0 bases from J; junction bases left unmatched: 6. The CDR3 extends over 18 amino acids. Germline CDR1 SGHDT, CDR2 YYEEEE. CDR3 sequence: CASSLRQGAFATNEKLFF. As DNA, the CDR3 is TGTGCCAGCAGCTTGCGACAGGGGGCGTTTGCAACTAATGAAAAACTGTTTTTT. The entire variable domain, with the rest obtained from reference TRBV5-6 and TRBJ1-4, is as follows: DAGVTQSPTHLIKTRGQQVTLRCSPKSGHDTVSWYQQALGQGPQFIFQYYEEEERQRGNFPDRFSGHQFPNYSSELNVNALLLGDSALYLCASSLRQGAFATNEKLFFGSGTQLSVL.

The rearrangement uses TRBV18 and TRBJ2-7; 12 bases match TRBD2. Looked up from germline, CDR1 is KGHSH and CDR2 is LQKENI. The CDR3 spans 14 residues. V trimming: 5 bases; J trimming: 6 bases; junction bases outside the gene matches: 5. DNA of the CDR3: TGTGCCAGCTCATCATCTAGCGGGGGGGCCGAGCAGTACTTC. This gives the protein CASSSSSGGAEQYF.

The chain has TRBV18 and TRBJ1-2; D might be TRBD1 (5 bases). The CDR3 runs 12 residues. Trimming took 2 bases from V and 8 from J, leaving 9 bases between them. Per the germline V gene, CDR1 is KGHSH and CDR2 is LQKENI. The CDR3 coding sequence is TGTGCCAGCTCACCAGGGACTGAAGGCTACACCTTC. Protein sequence: CASSPGTEGYTF.

The CDR3 DNA sequence: TGCGCCAGCAGCCCGACGGGGTTTAGAGAAAAACTGTTTTTT. Translated, it gives CASSPTGFREKLFF. The genes are TRBV5-1 and TRBJ1-4; D is uncertain. Germline CDR1 reads SGHRS; CDR2 reads YFSETQ. The CDR3 has 14 amino acids. V was clipped by 4 bases and J by 8 bases, with 15 bases between them. Looking up the rest from reference TRBV5-1 and TRBJ1-4 gives the full variable domain: KAGVTQTPRYLIKTRGQQVTLSCSPISGHRSVSWYQQTPGQGLQFLFEYFSETQRNKGNFPGRFSGRQFSNSRSEMNVSTLELGDSALYLCASSPTGFREKLFFGSGTQLSVL.

The chain combines TRBV5-1 with TRBJ2-3, with 7 nucleotides matching TRBD2. Germline CDR1 reads SGHRS; CDR2 reads YFSETQ. V shed 4 bases, J shed 1 base, and the junction held 6 bases outside the gene matches. The CDR3 spans 15 residues. As DNA, the CDR3 is TGCGCCAGCAGCCGCATGGGGGGGGGCACAGATACGCAGTATTTT. Translating it yields CASSRMGGGTDTQYF. Complete variable domain (other parts from reference TRBV5-1 and TRBJ2-3): KAGVTQTPRYLIKTRGQQVTLSCSPISGHRSVSWYQQTPGQGLQFLFEYFSETQRNKGNFPGRFSGRQFSNSRSEMNVSTLELGDSALYLCASSRMGGGTDTQYFGPGTRLTVL.

This clone was seen a single time. The chain is built from TRBV29-1 and TRBJ1-2; D perhaps matches TRBD1 (5 bases). This CDR3 has 13 amino acids. Germline assignment: CDR1 SQVTM and CDR2 ANQGSEA. V shed 4 bases and J shed 8 bases, with 17 bases lying between them. The CDR3 is CSVADSRDLGYTF. The CDR3 DNA reads TGCAGCGTTGCCGACAGTCGAGATTTGGGCTACACCTTC.

This chain links TRBV14 with TRBJ2-3, with a tentative D call TRBD2 (5 bases). The germline V gene has CDR1 SGHDN and CDR2 FVKESK. V was clipped by 0 bases and J by 2 bases, with 15 bases between them. CDR3 length: 17 amino acids. The CDR3 is CASSQELRGASTDTQYF. Here the CDR3 DNA reads TGTGCCAGCAGCCAAGAGCTACGGGGAGCGTCCACAGATACGCAGTATTTT.

On this clone itself: Compared with germline, one end of the junction differs, possibly owing to a read error. The V call is TRBV7-7, the J call TRBJ2-1, with 14 bases identical to TRBD2. There are 17 residues in the CDR3. Germline V gives CDR1 SSHAT, CDR2 FNYEAQ (reference sequence). Written as DNA, the CDR3 is TGTGCTAGCAGCCGGACTCCGGGACTAGCGGGAGCTAATGAGCAGTTCTTC. It is translated as CASSRTPGLAGANEQFF. Complete variable domain (other parts from reference TRBV7-7 and TRBJ2-1): GAGVSQSPRYKVTKRGQDVTLRCDPISSHATLYWYQQALGQGPEFLTYFNYEAQPDKSGLPSDRFSAERPEGSISTLTIQRTEQRDSAMYRCASSRTPGLAGANEQFFGPGTRLTVL.

The J gene is TRBJ1-6, the V gene TRBV19; TRBD1 might be the D (5 bases). There are 15 residues in the CDR3. Germline V lookup: CDR1 LNHDA, CDR2 SQIVND (reference sequence). Between the trimmed V and J ends, which lost 3 bases and 4 bases, there was a span of 10 bases. This CDR3 reads CASSIPQVYNSPLHF. CDR3 nucleotide sequence: TGTGCCAGTAGTATCCCACAGGTGTATAATTCACCCCTCCACTTT.

The chain couples TRBV10-2 to TRBJ2-1, with 11 bases aligning to TRBD2. Germline assignment: CDR1 WSHSY and CDR2 SAAADI. The CDR3 runs to 14 residues. V shed 7 bases, J shed 8 bases, and the junction held 7 bases outside the gene matches. CDR3 in amino acids: CASKLAGGGDEQFF. The CDR3 coding sequence is TGCGCCAGCAAATTAGCGGGGGGGGGCGATGAGCAGTTCTTC.

The chain employs TRBV9 and TRBJ2-3; D not certain. The V and J ends lost 1 base and 5 bases respectively, with 5 bases between them. Germline assignment: CDR1 SGDLS and CDR2 YYNGEE. The CDR3 extends over 12 amino acids. CDR3 DNA sequence: TGTGCCAGCAGCGTATCCGGAGATACGCAGTATTTT. Its translation is CASSVSGDTQYF. Supplemented by reference TRBV9 and TRBJ2-3, the full variable domain reads DSGVTQTPKHLITATGQRVTLRCSPRSGDLSVYWYQQSLDQGLQFLIQYYNGEERAKGNILERFSAQQFPDLHSELNLSSLELGDSALYFCASSVSGDTQYFGPGTRLTVL.

The chain couples TRBV27 to TRBJ2-7; TRBD1 agrees at 11 bases. Germline V lookup: CDR1 MNHEY, CDR2 SMNVEV (reference sequence). The CDR3 is 14 residues long. Germline trimming cut 4 bases from V and 3 bases from J; bases unmatched to any gene: 2. CDR3 nucleotide sequence: TGTGCCAGCAGTTGGACAGGGGGCAGCTACGAGCAGTACTTC. It yields the protein CASSWTGGSYEQYF.

This chain uses TRBV6-1 with TRBJ2-7; D remains ambiguous. Germline V gene data show CDR1 as MNHNS and CDR2 as SASEGT. CDR3 length: 14 amino acids. V was shortened by 4 bases and J by 4 bases, with 14 bases between the two germline ends. The CDR3, as DNA: TGTGCCAGCAGTGGGGCCCCCCTTCTTTACGAGCAGTACTTC. Amino acids: CASSGAPLLYEQYF.

This chain links TRBV14 with TRBJ2-1, with 14 nucleotides matching TRBD2. The CDR3 loop spans 16 amino acids. Germline-derived CDR1 and CDR2 are SGHDN and FVKESK. J was trimmed by 8 bases and V by 2 bases; bases with no gene match: 5. DNA of the CDR3: TGTGCCAGCAGCCAACCGGGACTAGCGGGAGTCGATGAGCAGTTCTTC. It codes for CASSQPGLAGVDEQFF.

The V call is TRBV7-3, the J call TRBJ1-1; D uncertain. The CDR3 length is 14 residues. With 2 bases removed from V and 1 base from J, the gap between germline ends came to 8 bases. CDR1 and CDR2 (germline): SGHTA, FQGTGA. The CDR3 protein is CASSLLSSNTEAFF. The CDR3 DNA reads TGTGCCAGCAGCTTATTGAGCTCGAACACTGAAGCTTTCTTT.

This chain joins TRBV6-4 and TRBJ2-3, with TRBD1 matching 7 bases. Germline V gives CDR1 MRHNA, CDR2 SNTAGT. This CDR3 is built from 15 residues. The ends lost 4 bases at V and 3 bases at J; junction bases unmatched: 7. The CDR3 sequence: CASSVGTARTDTQYF. CDR3 DNA: TGTGCCAGCAGTGTGGGGACAGCAAGGACAGATACGCAGTATTTT.

This clone appeared a single time. This chain links TRBV9 with TRBJ1-1; D gene unclear. The germline V gene encodes CDR1 SGDLS and CDR2 YYNGEE. With 6 bases removed from V and 3 bases from J, the gap between germline ends came to 12 bases. The CDR3 runs 13 residues. CDR3: CASTQPRDTEAFF. The CDR3 region has the DNA TGTGCCAGCACCCAACCCCGGGACACTGAAGCTTTCTTT.

The rearrangement joins TRBV4-1 to TRBJ2-5, with D possibly TRBD2 on 6 matching bases. V lost 4 bases to trimming and J lost 0 bases, with 12 bases between them. CDR3 size: 15 residues. Germline V gene data show CDR1 as MGHRA and CDR2 as YSYEKL. The CDR3 spells CASSLGGAYQETQYF. The DNA for the CDR3 is TGCGCCAGCAGCCTAGGAGGGGCGTACCAAGAGACCCAGTACTTC.

V and J are TRBV5-1 and TRBJ2-1; 7 bases map to TRBD2. The J segment lost 3 bases and the V segment lost 4 bases, leaving 4 bases of the junction unmatched. This CDR3 is built from 14 residues. Germline-derived CDR1 and CDR2 are SGHRS and YFSETQ. CDR3 amino acids: CASSPGTIYNEQFF. CDR3 in DNA: TGCGCCAGCAGCCCCGGGACTATCTACAATGAGCAGTTCTTC.

This chain uses TRBV29-1 with TRBJ1-1; the match to TRBD1 covers 10 bases. The junction had 10 bases not matched to a gene; V was cut back by 4 bases and J by 8 bases. The length of the CDR3 is 14 residues. Germline V CDR1 and CDR2: SQVTM, ANQGSEA. CDR3 amino acids: CSVVVRGQGTEAFF. The CDR3 DNA is TGCAGCGTTGTCGTTCGGGGACAGGGGACCGAAGCTTTCTTT.

A single count supports this clone. This chain connects TRBV2 to TRBJ1-2; the D is unclear. Germline V gives CDR1 SNHLY, CDR2 FYNNEI. Trimming took 6 bases from V and 3 from J, leaving 8 bases between them. The CDR3 has 12 amino acids. CDR3 coding DNA: TGTGCCAGCAGGGTAGTAGACTATGGCTACACCTTC. Protein product: CASRVVDYGYTF.

The V call is TRBV7-3, the J call TRBJ2-3; TRBD1 is a possible D gene (5 bases). This CDR3 is 14 amino acids long. Germline-derived CDR1 and CDR2 are SGHTA and FQGTGA. Deletions cut 5 bases from V and 3 bases from J, with 12 bases between. CDR3 protein: CASSPTGGTDTQYF. The CDR3 nucleotides are TGTGCCAGCAGCCCAACAGGTGGGACAGATACGCAGTATTTT.

This sequence joins TRBV6-5 and TRBJ1-1; D possibly corresponds to TRBD1 (6 bases). The CDR3 covers 14 residues. V was trimmed by 6 bases and J by 0 bases, leaving 11 bases between them. Per germline, CDR1 MNHEY and CDR2 SVGAGI. The CDR3 region has the DNA TGTGCCAGCAGGGCGGGGGCAATGAACACTGAAGCTTTCTTT. Its translation is CASRAGAMNTEAFF.

V is TRBV5-1 and J is TRBJ1-4; 9 bases agree with TRBD1. The CDR3 covers 15 residues. CDR1 and CDR2 (germline): SGHRS, YFSETQ. Trimming took 4 bases from V and 8 from J; bases not matched to a gene: 9. The CDR3 loop is CASSAPGQGEEKLFF. CDR3 DNA: TGCGCCAGCAGCGCACCGGGACAGGGTGAGGAAAAACTGTTTTTT.